In its sample, the clone carrying this T cell receptor (beta chain) was seen once. This sample is drawn from a study of blood T cell repertoires in COVID-19. Overall study: Acute-phase and convalescent COVID-19 samples originated in the United States, Italy and Spain. In each case, the material was cDNA or gDNA derived from T cells, B-cell-depleted T cells, or PBMCs.

Trimming cost V 1 base and J 2 bases, with 11 bases left between them. CDR1 SGHRS and CDR2 YFSETQ come from the germline V gene. The CDR3 covers 15 residues. Clones were sequenced by immunoSEQ multiplex PCR, and TCRdb holds only the in-frame ones, with some missing. The sample holds 60,000 to 85,000 clones, less than 85% seen once. The V gene is TRBV5-1, the J gene TRBJ2-3, with D perhaps TRBD2 (7 bases). This TCR came from a human donor with acute or convalescent COVID-19. The donor label of this sample is uncertain. The material sequenced was peripheral blood. CDR3 protein: CASSLRGAATDTQYF. In DNA form, the CDR3 reads TGCGCCAGCAGCTTGCGGGGGGCCGCCACAGATACGCAGTATTTT.